This record concerns one T cell receptor (beta chain) sequence. Germline V gene data show CDR1 as SGHRS and CDR2 as YFSETQ. The CDR3 runs 15 residues. With V trimmed by 0 bases and J by 6 bases, 6 bases remained unmatched. MiXCR, applied by TCRdb to the 5' RACE reads, yields one record per CDR3 protein. The sample carries around 440,000 distinct CDR3 sequences, 15% to 20% recorded once. The data belong to a study of T-cell memory formation after mild COVID-19. V is TRBV5-1 and J is TRBJ2-1, with TRBD2 matching 7 bases. The sequenced material came from PBMCs or a T cell subset sorted from them (not recorded which). The receptor was derived from an adult woman who had mild COVID-19 (a few samples of this study predate the infection). Cell type and time point are not known. The CDR3, as DNA: TGCGCCAGCAGCTTGGTGGCGGGAGCGGGCAATGAGCAGTTCTTC. Its translation: CASSLVAGAGNEQFF.